This record covers a single T cell receptor beta chain. Naive-designated CD8 cells lacked CD45RO, were positively enriched for CCR7, and omitted terminally differentiated effector memory CD45RA+ cells. This sample stems from a study of shared clonotypes between healthy human individuals. The table came from immunoSEQ multiplex PCR; TCRdb's copy has only in-frame clones and leaves some out. This sample has about 800,000 clones; around 96% occur once, and the top ten carry approximately 0.2%. The V gene lost 4 bases and the J gene lost 6 bases, with 13 bases spanning the gap. Germline V lookup: CDR1 SQVTM, CDR2 ANQGSEA. The CDR3 covers 12 residues.

The sample consisted of naive CD8+ T cells sorted from blood. The gene calls are TRBV29-1 and TRBJ2-7, with D possibly matching TRBD1 (6 bases). The origin of this receptor is a man between 25 and 39 years old in good health. CDR3 DNA: TGCAGCGTTGGGGACATCTATGGCGAGCAGTACTTC. The encoded protein is CSVGDIYGEQYF.